This T cell receptor (beta chain) was identified during a study of shared clonotypes between healthy human individuals. Study results and caveats: Non-shared clonotypes had lower generation probabilities than those shared by all four donors. With several donors compared, 5% to 5.5% of naive CD4 clonotypes were shared.

Turning to this clone: Its target is unknown.

Germline CDR1 is KGHSH and CDR2 is LQKENI. The CDR3 consists of 13 residues. Trimming left V 1 base short and J 2 bases short, with 6 bases between. Genomic DNA (from each subset) was split evenly across several immunoSEQ plates. TCRdb's table, derived via immunoSEQ multiplex PCR, lists solely in-frame clones and lacks some. The table has some 980,000 clones, approximately 80% seen once. The TCR sequence derives from a man aged 18 to 30 in good health. The rearrangement links TRBV18 to TRBJ2-7; D not resolved. Sequencing was carried out using memory CD4+ T cells sorted from blood. Noted subset: CD45RA-negative fraction. The CDR3 sequence is CASSPQGPYEQYF. The CDR3 nucleotides are TGTGCCAGCTCACCACAGGGTCCCTACGAGCAGTACTTC.